These 8 T cell receptor beta chains originate from one sample sequenced in a study of identical twins. A single record per CDR3 protein comes from TCRdb applying MiXCR to the 5' RACE reads. The repertoire holds 200,000 to 250,000 distinct CDR3 sequences, with 5.5% to 7% as singletons. The same data also contributed to another study, on yellow fever vaccine responses in identical twins.

The sequencing sample was made of memory (CD45RO+) T cells sorted from blood. The source is a woman in her late teens or twenties in good health.

This clonotype was counted a few times. The chain links TRBV20-1 to TRBJ1-2; D might be TRBD1 (6 bases). The CDR3 consists of 14 residues. CDR1 and CDR2 from the germline V gene are DFQATT and SNEGSKA (reference sequence). Between the trimmed V and J ends, which lost 5 bases and 7 bases, there was a span of 20 bases. CDR3 amino acids: CSAARATWTVGYTF. The CDR3 DNA is TGCAGTGCTGCGCGTGCTACATGGACAGTTGGCTACACCTTC.

This clonotype was counted ten times or more. The chain has TRBV24-1 and TRBJ2-1; 7 bases map to TRBD1. V was clipped by 4 bases and J by 4 bases; unmatched bases: 3. The CDR3 spans 14 residues. Per the germline V gene, CDR1 is KGHDR and CDR2 is SFDVKD. CDR3 protein: CATSDGTVYNEQFF. The DNA for the CDR3 is TGTGCCACCAGTGACGGGACAGTATACAATGAGCAGTTCTTC.

The chain employs TRBV5-1 and TRBJ2-1, with D perhaps TRBD1 or TRBD2 (5 bases each). The V end lost 3 bases, the J end lost 4 bases, and 11 bases lay between the germline ends. The CDR3 loop spans 14 amino acids. Germline V gene lookup returns CDR1 SGHRS and CDR2 YFSETQ. The CDR3 protein is CASSSGTDYNEQFF. The CDR3 DNA follows: TGCGCCAGCAGCTCGGGGACGGATTACAATGAGCAGTTCTTC.

The V gene is TRBV5-4, the J gene TRBJ2-2, with 8 bases fitting TRBD1. J was trimmed by 4 bases and V by 5 bases; bases with no gene match: 10. Germline V CDR1 and CDR2: SGHNT, YYREEE (reference sequence). The CDR3 has 16 residues. In DNA, the CDR3 is TGTGCCAGCAGTGGTGGACAGGGTCGGGTCACCGGGGAGCTGTTTTTT. Its translation: CASSGGQGRVTGELFF.

The chain has TRBV28 and TRBJ1-2; 8 bases line up with TRBD1. The CDR3 covers 16 residues. Germline V gene sequence: CDR1 MDHEN, CDR2 SYDVKM. V gave up 2 bases and J gave up 4 bases; unmatched junction bases: 9. CDR3 amino acids: CASSLGLGTGLYGYTF. In DNA, the CDR3 is TGTGCCAGCAGTTTAGGCCTCGGGACAGGCCTCTATGGCTACACCTTC.

This clonotype was found many times. The chain combines TRBV29-1 with TRBJ2-1; 11 positions agree with TRBD2. Trimming at V came to 4 bases and at J to 6 bases, leaving 14 bases not matched to a gene. From germline, CDR1 is SQVTM and CDR2 ANQGSEA. CDR3 length equals 17 residues. The CDR3, as DNA: TGCAGCGTTGTGTCCCTAGCGGGAGGCCAAGGTGGCAATGAGCAGTTCTTC. Translated, it gives CSVVSLAGGQGGNEQFF.

As for this clonotype: One base away lies a much larger clone, so this may be a sequencing read error. The chain is built from TRBV18 and TRBJ2-5; maybe TRBD2 (5 bases). The CDR3 totals 16 residues. Germline V gives CDR1 KGHSH, CDR2 LQKENI. The CDR3 nucleotides read TGTCCCAGCTCACCACGCCAAGGAGGCGGCCAAGAGACCCAGTACTTC. Encoded protein: CPSSPRQGGGQETQYF.

The table lists this clonotype with a few counts. The chain employs TRBV5-1 and TRBJ2-7, with D possibly TRBD1 on 6 matching bases. Germline CDR1 reads SGHRS; CDR2 reads YFSETQ. Deletions cut 0 bases from V and 3 bases from J, with 19 bases between. This CDR3 is built from 17 residues. The CDR3 DNA reads as TGCGCCAGCAGCTTGGAAGGGCCCGGCAGGGGCGGCTACGAGCAGTACGTC. It is translated as CASSLEGPGRGGYEQYV.